This T cell receptor beta chain was documented in a study of blood T cell repertoires in COVID-19. Profiling relied on immunoSEQ multiplex PCR, and the TCRdb table lists in-frame clones only, not all of them. The sample yields tens of thousands of clones, 90% to 95% seen once. The V and J ends lost 5 bases and 4 bases respectively, with 18 bases between them. The CDR3 loop spans 16 amino acids. Germline CDR1 is MNHEY and CDR2 is SVGEGT. The chain recombines TRBV6-2 or TRBV6-3 with TRBJ1-3; D is perhaps TRBD1 (6 bases). The sequenced sample was peripheral blood. The sequence was collected from a man aged 60 to 75 with active or convalescent COVID-19. The DNA for the CDR3 is TGTGCCAGCAGTGACCTCCGGGACATCATGGGAAACACCATATATTTT. Residues: CASSDLRDIMGNTIYF.